The clone carrying this T cell receptor beta chain was observed a single time. Its antigen is currently unknown. Germline and junction disagree at one end, which may indicate a read error. The data originate from a study of T cells in Graves' hyperthyroidism and ophthalmopathy. Overall study results and limits: Ophthalmopathy cases were set apart from stable hyperthyroidism by a 13 V-J model.

Patients aged 18 to 65 had newly diagnosed hyperthyroidism lasting under 2 months. Amplified regions were TCR beta CDR3 sequences from RNA transcripts. The HTBI primer set drove a first-round RT-PCR of the TCR CDR3. MiXCR was run by TCRdb on the multiplex PCR reads, yielding one entry per CDR3 protein. Here the sample spans hundreds of thousands of distinct CDR3 sequences, more than 45% being singletons. This CDR3 region has 13 residues. Per the germline V gene, CDR1 is SGHAT and CDR2 is FQNNGV. The source is a woman aged 18-29 years with Graves' hyperthyroidism. The chain has TRBV11-2 and TRBJ2-5; D gene uncertain. The sequencing sample was made of peripheral blood or thyroid tissue (not recorded which). CDR3 region: CASTLGSEETQYF. The CDR3 DNA is TGTGCCAGCACCTTAGGGTCCGAGGAGACCCAGTACTTC. The entire variable domain, with the rest obtained from reference TRBV11-2 and TRBJ2-5, is as follows: EAGVAQSPRYKIIEKRQSVAFWCNPISGHATLYWYQQILGQGPKLLIQFQNNGVVDDSQLPKDRFSAERLKGVDSTLKIQPAKLEDSAVYLCASTLGSEETQYFGPGTRLLVL.